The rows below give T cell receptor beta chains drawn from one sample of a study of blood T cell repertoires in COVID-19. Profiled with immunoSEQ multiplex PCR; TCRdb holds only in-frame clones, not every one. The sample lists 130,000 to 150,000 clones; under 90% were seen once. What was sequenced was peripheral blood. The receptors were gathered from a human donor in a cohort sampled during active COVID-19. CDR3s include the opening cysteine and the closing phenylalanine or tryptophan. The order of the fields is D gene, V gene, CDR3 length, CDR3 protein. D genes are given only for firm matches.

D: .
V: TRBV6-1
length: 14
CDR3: CASSESQLTNIQYF

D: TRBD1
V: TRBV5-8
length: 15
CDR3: CASSWETGPNQPQHF

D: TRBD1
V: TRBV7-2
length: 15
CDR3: CASSSRQGVVSPLHF

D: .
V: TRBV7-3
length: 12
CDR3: CASSLSGVEQFF

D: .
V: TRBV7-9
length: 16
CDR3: CASSLARTSHLYGYTF

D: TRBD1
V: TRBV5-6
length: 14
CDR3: CASSRDRGLETQYF

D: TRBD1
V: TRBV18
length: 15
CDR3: CASSSDRGRSYEQYF

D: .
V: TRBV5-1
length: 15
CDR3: CASRIDQGGYNEQFF

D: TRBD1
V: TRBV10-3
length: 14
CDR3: CAISRQGGNQPQHF

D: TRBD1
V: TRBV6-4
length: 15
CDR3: CASSPTGVPNEKLFF

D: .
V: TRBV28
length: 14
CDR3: CASSFGQGHYGYTF